This record looks at one TCR beta chain sequence and its context. This specimen belongs to a study of long-term antiretroviral therapy in people with HIV. As for the study in general: Collection dates of the earliest samples fall about a decade before the 2015 immediate-ART recommendation.

About 1-11 million cryopreserved PBMC were held in samples before DNA extraction. Germline values: CDR1 MDHEN, CDR2 SYDVKM. Trimming cost V 10 bases and J 0 bases; bases outside gene matches: 3. The length of the CDR3 is 13 residues. Researchers report immunoSEQ v3.0 was run at survey level. Sequencing used immunoSEQ multiplex PCR; TCRdb keeps in-frame clones, though not all of them. Of around 23,000 clones in the sample, 81% were seen once. The sample here was unsorted PBMCs, taken 4.4 years after starting antiretroviral therapy. The chain couples TRBV28 to TRBJ2-3; 8 bases are shared with TRBD2. This TCR came from a man aged 25-45 years with HIV. This chain's CDR3 is CATQRESTDTQYF. The CDR3 DNA reads TGTGCCACTCAGCGGGAGAGCACAGATACGCAGTATTTT.